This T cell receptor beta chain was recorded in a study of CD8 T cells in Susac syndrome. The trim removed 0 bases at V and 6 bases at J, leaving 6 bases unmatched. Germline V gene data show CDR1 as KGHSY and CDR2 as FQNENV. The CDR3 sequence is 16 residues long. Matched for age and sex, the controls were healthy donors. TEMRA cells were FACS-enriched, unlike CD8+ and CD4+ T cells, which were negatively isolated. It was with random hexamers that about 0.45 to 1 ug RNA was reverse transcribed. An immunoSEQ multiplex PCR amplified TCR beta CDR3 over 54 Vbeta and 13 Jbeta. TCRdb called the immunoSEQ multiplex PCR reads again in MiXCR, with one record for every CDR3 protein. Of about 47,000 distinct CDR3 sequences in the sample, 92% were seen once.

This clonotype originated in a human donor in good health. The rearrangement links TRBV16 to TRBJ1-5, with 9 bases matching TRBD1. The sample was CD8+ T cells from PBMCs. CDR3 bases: TGTGCCAGCAGCCAATCGGGACAGGGAAATGGTCAGCCCCAGCATTTT. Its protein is CASSQSGQGNGQPQHF. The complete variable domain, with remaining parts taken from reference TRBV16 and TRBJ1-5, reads GEEVAQTPKHLVRGEGQKAKLYCAPIKGHSYVFWYQQVLKNEFKFLISFQNENVFDETGMPKERFSAKCLPNSPCSLEIQATKLEDSAVYFCASSQSGQGNGQPQHFGDGTRLSIL.